This TCR beta chain was sequenced in a study of blood T cell repertoires in COVID-19. Across the study: The analysed material was cDNA or gDNA that came from T cells, B-cell-depleted T cells, or PBMCs.

Deletions cut 0 bases from V and 0 bases from J, with 12 bases between. There are 17 residues in the CDR3. The V gene's germline CDR1 is SGHRS and CDR2 YFSETQ. TCRdb's table, derived via immunoSEQ multiplex PCR, lists solely in-frame clones and lacks some. The data show approximately 190,000 clones, with roughly 84% seen just once and roughly 20% held by the top ten. The V and J genes are TRBV5-1 and TRBJ2-2; the D gene is possibly TRBD2 (5 bases). This TCR derives from a human donor in a cohort sampled during active COVID-19. Sequencing was performed on peripheral blood. CDR3 DNA: TGCGCCAGCAGCTTGGATATGGGGAGTCCGAACACCGGGGAGCTGTTTTTT. Encoded protein: CASSLDMGSPNTGELFF. The whole variable domain, remainder taken from reference TRBV5-1 and TRBJ2-2, is KAGVTQTPRYLIKTRGQQVTLSCSPISGHRSVSWYQQTPGQGLQFLFEYFSETQRNKGNFPGRFSGRQFSNSRSEMNVSTLELGDSALYLCASSLDMGSPNTGELFFGEGSRLTVL.